The next 18 T cell receptor beta chains were all read from a single sample in a study of shared clonotypes between healthy human individuals (dated by TCRdb to between 2020 and 2021). Library creation used the immunoSEQ multiplex PCR assay. TCRdb stores this immuneACCESS table with in-frame sequences only. Part of the clones is absent; in the studies checked, under half of the shortfall reflects unresolved V genes, and no reason is known for the rest. The sample table lists around 530,000 clones, around 80% of them with a count of one. The ten most abundant clones make up about 12% of the sample. Material for sequencing was PBMCs. Every receptor here comes from a woman in her thirties or forties in good health. Some clones in this sample may be carry-over from other donors' samples.

The chain joins TRBV28 to TRBJ1-2; D possibly corresponds to TRBD1 (6 bases). The CDR3 is 13 residues long. Germline assignment: CDR1 MDHEN and CDR2 SYDVKM. Trimming removed 4 bases from V and 5 bases from J, with 11 bases in between. CDR3 in amino acids: CASSSGQPYGYTF. CDR3 sequence (DNA): TGTGCCAGCAGTTCTGGACAGCCTTATGGCTACACCTTC.

The chain has TRBV27 and TRBJ1-4; D might be TRBD1 (5 bases). The V end was cut by 5 bases, the J end by 0 bases, with 7 bases between. The CDR3 totals 14 residues. The germline V gene encodes CDR1 MNHEY and CDR2 SMNVEV (reference sequence). In DNA form, the CDR3 reads TGTGCCAGCAGTGACAGTGCAACTAATGAAAAACTGTTTTTT. This sequence encodes CASSDSATNEKLFF.

This rearrangement joins TRBV2 to TRBJ2-5; D not certain. From germline, CDR1 is SNHLY and CDR2 FYNNEI. Trimming stripped 8 bases from V and 0 bases from J, with 13 bases between. The CDR3 totals 14 residues. The CDR3 spells CASGDRTYQETQYF. The CDR3 DNA sequence: TGTGCCAGCGGCGACCGTACATACCAAGAGACCCAGTACTTC.

The chain uses TRBV18 and TRBJ1-1, with TRBD1 as a possible D gene (6 bases). Trimming pared 6 bases from V and 7 bases from J, leaving 18 bases between. Germline V gives CDR1 KGHSH, CDR2 LQKENI. The CDR3 spans 14 residues. CDR3 in DNA: TGTGCCAGCTCGAATTTGCAGGGGCAAATTGAAGCTTTCTTT. As protein: CASSNLQGQIEAFF.

The rearrangement uses TRBV29-1 and TRBJ2-2; 8 bases line up with TRBD1. The V gene's germline CDR1 is SQVTM and CDR2 ANQGSEA. V dropped 5 bases and J dropped 4; count of bases not matched to a gene: 9. This CDR3 is built from 15 residues. CDR3 bases: TGCAGCGTTAGGCCAACAGGGGGGAGCACCGGGGAGCTGTTTTTT. Its translation is CSVRPTGGSTGELFF.

This clone was counted a few times. This rearrangement joins TRBV11-2 to TRBJ2-3; 7 nucleotides match TRBD1. Per the germline V gene, CDR1 is SGHAT and CDR2 is FQNNGV. V trimming: 4 bases; J trimming: 6 bases; junction bases outside the gene matches: 7. This CDR3 is 14 amino acids long. The CDR3 DNA reads TGTGCCAGCAGCTCCGGGACAGCAGTGGATACGCAGTATTTT. Encoded protein: CASSSGTAVDTQYF.

This chain links TRBV29-1 with TRBJ2-5; 8 bases match TRBD1. The DNA end favors TRBJ2-7, so the J call may be wrong. This CDR3 comprises 12 residues. The germline CDR1 and CDR2 sequences are SQVTM and ANQGSEA. The CDR3 protein is CSVGTGNAEQYF. CDR3 sequence (DNA): TGCAGCGTTGGGACAGGGAATGCCGAGCAGTACTTC.

The chain links TRBV25-1 to TRBJ2-5; a possible D gene is TRBD2 (5 bases). The germline V gene has CDR1 MGHDK and CDR2 SYGVNS. Trimming cost V 1 base and J 4 bases, with 7 bases left between them. The CDR3 sequence is 13 residues long. The CDR3 reads CASSEFGRETQYF. The CDR3 DNA sequence: TGTGCCAGCAGTGAATTTGGGAGAGAGACCCAGTACTTC.

This rearrangement joins TRBV5-1 to TRBJ2-1, with 14 bases aligning to TRBD2. The V and J ends lost 0 bases and 7 bases, in that order; junction bases with no gene match: 15. The CDR3 totals 20 residues. The germline gives CDR1 SGHRS, CDR2 YFSETQ. CDR3 sequence: CASSLDPGLAGGGRRNEQFF. The CDR3 DNA is TGCGCCAGCAGCTTGGACCCAGGACTAGCGGGAGGAGGTAGGAGGAATGAGCAGTTCTTC.

V usage is TRBV6-7 and J usage is TRBJ2-2; no firm D call. TRBV6-7 is treated as an ORF (open reading frame) with a function not yet certain. The CDR3 has 13 amino acids. V lost 5 bases to trimming and J lost 5 bases, with 9 bases between them. DNA of the CDR3: TGTGCCAGCAGTACACCTGAAACCGGGGAGCTGTTTTTT. This encodes CASSTPETGELFF.

Of note for this clone: The identical CDR3 is also encoded by other nucleotide sequences in the sample. V usage is TRBV2 and J usage is TRBJ2-7; D is possibly TRBD1 or TRBD2 (5 bases each). The V end lost 6 bases, the J end lost 2 bases, and 8 bases lay between the germline ends. This CDR3 comprises 12 residues. The germline gives CDR1 SNHLY, CDR2 FYNNEI. The DNA for the CDR3 is TGTGCCAGCAGGGGACCGACCTACGAGCAGTACTTC. Its translation is CASRGPTYEQYF.

This clone was counted a single time. In nucleotides, the CDR3 is TGTGCCAGCAGCGACGGACTAGCTTGGTACTTC. Protein: CASSDGLAWYF. The genes are TRBV7-3 and TRBJ2-4; 8 nucleotides align to TRBD2. The CDR3 extends over 11 amino acids. V shed 5 bases, J shed 15 bases, and the junction held 6 bases outside the gene matches. Looked up from germline, CDR1 is SGHTA and CDR2 is FQGTGA.

The chain employs TRBV15 and TRBJ2-3; 10 bases line up with TRBD2. The CDR3 spans 16 residues. V dropped 3 bases and J dropped 5; count of bases not matched to a gene: 8. Germline CDR1 LNHNV, CDR2 YYDKDF (reference sequence). The CDR3 DNA sequence: TGTGCCACCAGCAGGAGGAGCGGGAGGGTGGGAGATACGCAGTATTTT. Amino acids: CATSRRSGRVGDTQYF.

V is TRBV5-6 and J is TRBJ2-5, with D perhaps TRBD2 (5 bases). The germline V gene has CDR1 SGHDT and CDR2 YYEEEE. The CDR3 contains 14 residues. Between the trimmed V and J ends, which lost 2 bases and 5 bases, there was a span of 13 bases. CDR3 sequence (DNA): TGTGCCAGCAGCTTAGGCGGAGAGGGCGAGACCCAGTACTTC. Translating gives CASSLGGEGETQYF.

The chain recombines TRBV4-2 with TRBJ2-5; D gene ambiguous. V was pared by 4 bases and J by 4 bases, with 13 bases between. CDR3 length equals 14 residues. Germline V lookup: CDR1 LGHNA, CDR2 YNFKEQ. The CDR3 DNA is TGTGCCAGCAGCCCCGAGTGGGCTGGAGAGACCCAGTACTTC. This translates into CASSPEWAGETQYF.

The rearrangement joins TRBV10-3 to TRBJ2-1, with D perhaps TRBD1 or TRBD2 (6 bases each). V was shortened by 4 bases and J by 0 bases, with 25 bases between the two germline ends. The CDR3 loop spans 20 amino acids. Germline lookup yields CDR1 ENHRY and CDR2 SYGVKD. This CDR3 is CAISVSRQSGAESSYNEQFF. The CDR3 DNA follows: TGTGCCATCAGTGTCTCCAGACAGTCGGGGGCCGAGAGCTCCTACAATGAGCAGTTCTTC.

In DNA form, the CDR3 reads TGTGCCAGTAGTATAACGACAGGGGGAGGCTACACCTTC. Encoded protein: CASSITTGGGYTF. This sequence joins TRBV19 and TRBJ1-2; 9 nucleotides line up with TRBD1. After removal of 2 bases from V and 8 bases from J, the junction contained 3 bases not matched to a gene. Germline V CDR1 and CDR2: LNHDA, SQIVND (reference sequence). The CDR3 totals 13 residues.

The genes are TRBV19 and TRBJ1-1, with D possibly TRBD1 on 5 matching bases. Trimming took 5 bases from V and 1 from J, leaving 11 bases between them. This CDR3 contains 14 residues. CDR1 is LNHDA and CDR2 is SQIVND in the germline V gene (reference sequence). CDR3 DNA sequence: TGTGCCAGTAGTGGATGGGGGGGGAACACTGAAGCTTTCTTT. Protein product: CASSGWGGNTEAFF.